What follows is one TCR beta chain and its context. Its antigen remains unidentified. These data belong to a study of CD8+ T cells in alopecia areata. Study-level points and caveats: It was observed that many expanded lesional clones persisted in scalp and blood during tofacitinib.

The CDR3 has 15 residues. Germline V gene data show CDR1 as MNHEY and CDR2 as SMNVEV (reference sequence). V gave up 7 bases and J gave up 5 bases; unmatched junction bases: 10. Treatment indicated: oral pan-JAK inhibitor, 5-10 mg twice daily. Both peripheral blood and punch biopsies of lesional scalp skin were obtained from patients who had alopecia areata. In each case, RNA was isolated and then reverse transcribed into cDNA as the sequencing template. Assay: immunoSEQ multiplex PCR; the TCRdb copy retains only in-frame clones and omits some. The sample lists 150,000 to 200,000 clones; 60% to 70% were seen once.

The sample in question was CD4+ T cells sorted from blood, obtained at week 4, from a patient treated with tofacitinib. The chain joins TRBV27 to TRBJ1-4, with TRBD1 matching over 7 bases. This TCR was recovered from a human donor with alopecia areata. The CDR3 spells CASTSQRTGNEKLFF. CDR3 DNA sequence: TGTGCCAGCACCTCTCAGAGGACAGGAAATGAAAAACTGTTTTTT. Complete variable domain (other parts from reference TRBV27 and TRBJ1-4): EAQVTQNPRYLITVTGKKLTVTCSQNMNHEYMSWYRQDPGLGLRQIYYSMNVEVTDKGDVPEGYKVSRKEKRNFPLILESPSPNQTSLYFCASTSQRTGNEKLFFGSGTQLSVL.